This T cell receptor (beta chain) originates from a study of beta chain features in type 1 diabetes. Notes on the study in general: Relative to healthy donors, patients appeared to have naive, central memory and Treg TCRB repertoires that were more similar. Shortening of TCRB CDR3s, moderate but significant, appeared in all four CD4+ subsets of Type 1 diabetes patients. The VDJ junctions of type 1 diabetes patients carried fewer insertions and more deletions. There was a possibility that cDNA sequencing over-represented cells with high TCR expression.

What was sequenced were expressed TCRB transcripts, since all of the isolated RNA had been reverse transcribed. TCRdb keeps only in-frame clones here, not all; method: immunoSEQ multiplex PCR. The sample holds 20,000 to 25,000 clones; around 69% are singletons and the top ten take roughly 4.3%. Concerning this clone: Antigen: not known.

It was one heparinised blood draw, averaging around 100 mL, that each donor gave. Material: Tregs from blood. This receptor was identified in a man between 18 and 29 years old with type 1 diabetes.

CDR3: CSVPTGGRVRADTQYF. The CDR3, as DNA: TGCAGCGTTCCGACGGGGGGCAGGGTCCGCGCAGATACGCAGTATTTT. The chain links TRBV29-1 to TRBJ2-3, with a tentative D call TRBD2 (7 bases). Trimming left V 5 bases short and J 4 bases short, with 22 bases between. In germline, CDR1 is SQVTM, CDR2 ANQGSEA. CDR3 length equals 16 residues.